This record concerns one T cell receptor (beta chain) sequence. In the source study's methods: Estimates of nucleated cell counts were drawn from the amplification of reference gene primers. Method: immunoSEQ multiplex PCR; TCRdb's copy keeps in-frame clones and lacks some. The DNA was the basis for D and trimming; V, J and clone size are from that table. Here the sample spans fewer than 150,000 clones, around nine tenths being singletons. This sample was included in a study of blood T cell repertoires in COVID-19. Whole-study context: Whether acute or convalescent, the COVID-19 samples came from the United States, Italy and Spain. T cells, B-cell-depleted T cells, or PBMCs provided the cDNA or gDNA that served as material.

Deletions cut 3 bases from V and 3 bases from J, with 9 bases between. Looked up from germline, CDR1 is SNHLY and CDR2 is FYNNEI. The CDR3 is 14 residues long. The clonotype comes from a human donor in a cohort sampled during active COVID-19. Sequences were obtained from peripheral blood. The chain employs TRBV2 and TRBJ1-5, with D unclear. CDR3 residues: CASSDSGINQPQHF. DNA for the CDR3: TGTGCCAGCAGTGATAGCGGCATCAATCAGCCCCAGCATTTT.